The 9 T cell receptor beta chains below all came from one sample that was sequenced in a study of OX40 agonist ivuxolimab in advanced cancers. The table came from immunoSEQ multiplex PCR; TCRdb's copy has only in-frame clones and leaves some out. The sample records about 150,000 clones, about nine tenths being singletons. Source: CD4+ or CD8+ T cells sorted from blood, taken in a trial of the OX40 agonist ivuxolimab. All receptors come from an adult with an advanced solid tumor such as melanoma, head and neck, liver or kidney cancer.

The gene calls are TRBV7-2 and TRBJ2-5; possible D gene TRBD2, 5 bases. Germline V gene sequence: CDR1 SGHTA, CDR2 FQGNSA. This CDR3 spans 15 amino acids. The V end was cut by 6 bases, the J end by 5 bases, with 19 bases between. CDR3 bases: TGTGCCAGCAGGCCTGGGAGCCCGGGCCTGGAGACCCAGTACTTC. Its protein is CASRPGSPGLETQYF.

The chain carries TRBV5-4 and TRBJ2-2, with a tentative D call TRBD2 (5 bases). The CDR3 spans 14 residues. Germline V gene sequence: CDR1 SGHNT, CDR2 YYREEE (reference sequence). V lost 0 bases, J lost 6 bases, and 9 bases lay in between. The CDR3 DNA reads TGTGCCAGCAGCTTGGAGAGGGCGGCCGGGGAGCTGTTTTTT. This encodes CASSLERAAGELFF.

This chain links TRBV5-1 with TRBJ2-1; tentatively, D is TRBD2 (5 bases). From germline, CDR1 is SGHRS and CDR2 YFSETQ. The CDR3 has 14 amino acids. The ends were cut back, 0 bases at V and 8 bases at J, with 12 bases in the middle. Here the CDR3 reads CASSLGLPLDEQFF. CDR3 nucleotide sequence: TGCGCCAGCAGCTTGGGACTACCCCTGGATGAGCAGTTCTTC.

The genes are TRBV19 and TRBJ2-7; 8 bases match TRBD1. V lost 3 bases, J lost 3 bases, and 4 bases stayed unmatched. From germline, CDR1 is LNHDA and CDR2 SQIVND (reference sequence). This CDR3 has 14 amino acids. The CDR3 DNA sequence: TGTGCCAGTAGTATGCAGGGGGCTGTCTACGAGCAGTACTTC. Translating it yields CASSMQGAVYEQYF. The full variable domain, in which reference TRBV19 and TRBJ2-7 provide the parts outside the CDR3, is DGGITQSPKYLFRKEGQNVTLSCEQNLNHDAMYWYRQDPGQGLRLIYYSQIVNDFQKGDIAEGYSVSREKKESFPLTVTSAQKNPTAFYLCASSMQGAVYEQYFGPGTRLTVT.

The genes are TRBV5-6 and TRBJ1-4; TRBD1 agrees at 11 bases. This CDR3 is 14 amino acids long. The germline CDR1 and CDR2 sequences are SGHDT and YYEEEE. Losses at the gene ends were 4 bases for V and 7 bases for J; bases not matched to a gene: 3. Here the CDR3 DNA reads TGTGCCAGCAGCGGGGACAGGGGGTCTGAAAAACTGTTTTTT. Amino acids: CASSGDRGSEKLFF. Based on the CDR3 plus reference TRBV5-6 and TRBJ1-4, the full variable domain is DAGVTQSPTHLIKTRGQQVTLRCSPKSGHDTVSWYQQALGQGPQFIFQYYEEEERQRGNFPDRFSGHQFPNYSSELNVNALLLGDSALYLCASSGDRGSEKLFFGSGTQLSVL.

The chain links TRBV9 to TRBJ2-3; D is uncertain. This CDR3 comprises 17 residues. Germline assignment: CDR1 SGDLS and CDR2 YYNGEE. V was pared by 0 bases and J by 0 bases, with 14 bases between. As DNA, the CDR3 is TGTGCCAGCAGCGTAGGAAGTACGGGCACTAGCACAGATACGCAGTATTTT. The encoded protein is CASSVGSTGTSTDTQYF.

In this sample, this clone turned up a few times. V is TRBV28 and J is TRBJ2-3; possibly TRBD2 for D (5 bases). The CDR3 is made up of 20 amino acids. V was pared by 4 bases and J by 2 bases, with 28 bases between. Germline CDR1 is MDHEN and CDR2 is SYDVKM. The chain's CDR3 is CASSSVDTRGLHRDTDTQYF. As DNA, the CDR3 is TGTGCCAGCAGTTCGGTTGACACCCGAGGACTCCACCGAGACACAGATACGCAGTATTTT. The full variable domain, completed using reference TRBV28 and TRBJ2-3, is DVKVTQSSRYLVKRTGEKVFLECVQDMDHENMFWYRQDPGLGLRLIYFSYDVKMKEKGDIPEGYSVSREKKERFSLILESASTNQTSMYLCASSSVDTRGLHRDTDTQYFGPGTRLTVL.

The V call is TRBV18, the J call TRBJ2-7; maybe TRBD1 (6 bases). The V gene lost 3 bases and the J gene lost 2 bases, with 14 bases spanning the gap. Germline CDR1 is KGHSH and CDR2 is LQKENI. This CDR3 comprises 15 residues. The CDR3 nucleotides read TGTGCCAGCTCACCTATCGGACAGAGACCCTACGAGCAGTACTTC. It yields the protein CASSPIGQRPYEQYF. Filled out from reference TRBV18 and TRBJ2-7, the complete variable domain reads NAGVMQNPRHLVRRRGQEARLRCSPMKGHSHVYWYRQLPEEGLKFMVYLQKENIIDESGMPKERFSAEFPKEGPSILRIQQVVRGDSAAYFCASSPIGQRPYEQYFGPGTRLTVT.

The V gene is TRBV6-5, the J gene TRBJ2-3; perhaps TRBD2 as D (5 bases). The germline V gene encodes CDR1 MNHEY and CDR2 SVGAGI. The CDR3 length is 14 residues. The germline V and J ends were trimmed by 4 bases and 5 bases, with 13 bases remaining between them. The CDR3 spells CASSSRAGLDTQYF. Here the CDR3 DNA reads TGTGCCAGCAGTTCGCGGGCGGGTCTAGATACGCAGTATTTT.